This TCR beta chain was identified in a study of tumor-infiltrating lymphocytes in oesophageal squamous cell carcinoma. V was clipped by 1 base and J by 1 base, with 5 bases between them. The germline V gene encodes CDR1 SEHNR and CDR2 FQNEAQ (reference sequence). This CDR3 is 14 amino acids long. This clonotype was detected once. TCRdb re-derived calls from the PCR reads in MiXCR, one entry per CDR3 protein. Here the sample spans 15,000 to 20,000 distinct CDR3 sequences, about 50% being singletons. The sequence was obtained from a male donor with esophageal squamous cell carcinoma. Sequencing used esophageal tumor tissue. The chain uses TRBV7-9 and TRBJ1-5; D may be TRBD1 (5 bases). The CDR3 sequence: CASSLGQSNQPQHF. The CDR3 bases are TGTGCCAGCAGCTTAGGACAGAGCAATCAGCCCCAGCATTTT.